This T cell receptor beta chain derives from a study of cytomegalovirus exposure and HLA in healthy donors. Broader study findings: In an earlier analysis, about 90% or about 30%: the productive usage of most TCR beta V segments. Among TCR beta chains, those listed as cytomegalovirus-associated numbered around 180.

Researchers ran the PCR with 60 Vbeta and 13 Jbeta primers. Profiling relied on immunoSEQ multiplex PCR, and the TCRdb table lists in-frame clones only, not all of them. The table lists about 110,000 clones, about 80% of them singletons. Losses at the gene ends were 3 bases for V and 8 bases for J; bases not matched to a gene: 9. Germline-derived CDR1 and CDR2 are LGHNA and YNFKEQ. CDR3 size: 16 residues. Healthy bone marrow donors made up the cohort. As regards this clone: The antigen remains undetermined.

The sample consisted of PBMCs. The J gene is TRBJ2-1, the V gene TRBV4-2; 11 positions agree with TRBD2. The origin of this receptor is a woman aged 55-69 years in good health and CMV-seropositive. Here the CDR3 reads CASSQIALGLADEQFF. CDR3 bases: TGTGCCAGCAGCCAGATAGCCCTGGGACTAGCGGATGAGCAGTTCTTC.